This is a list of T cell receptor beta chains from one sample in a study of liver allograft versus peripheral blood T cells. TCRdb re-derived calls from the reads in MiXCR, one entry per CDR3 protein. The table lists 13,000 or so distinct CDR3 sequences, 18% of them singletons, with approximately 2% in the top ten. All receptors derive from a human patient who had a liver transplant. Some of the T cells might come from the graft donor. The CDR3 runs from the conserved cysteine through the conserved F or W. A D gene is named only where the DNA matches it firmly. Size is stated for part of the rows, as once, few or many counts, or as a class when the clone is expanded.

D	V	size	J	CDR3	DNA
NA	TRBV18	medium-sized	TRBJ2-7	CASSPPGGPEQYF	TGTGCCAGCTCACCACCGGGAGGTCCCGAGCAGTACTTC
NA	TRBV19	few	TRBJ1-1	CASRDGNTEAFF	TGTGCCAGTAGAGACGGGAACACTGAAGCTTTCTTT
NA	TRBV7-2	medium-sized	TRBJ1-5	CASSLKAGSDQPQHF	TGTGCCAGCAGCTTAAAAGCCGGGTCTGATCAGCCCCAGCATTTT
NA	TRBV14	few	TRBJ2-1	CASSLRAGTMQFF	TGTGCCAGCAGCCTCCGGGCGGGTACTATGCAGTTCTTC
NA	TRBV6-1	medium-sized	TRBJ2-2	CASSASRDTGELFF	TGTGCCAGCAGTGCGTCCAGGGACACCGGGGAGCTGTTTTTT
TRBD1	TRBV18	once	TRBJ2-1	CASSAGTGGVDEQFF	TGTGCCAGCTCCGCCGGGACAGGGGGCGTCGATGAGCAGTTCTTC
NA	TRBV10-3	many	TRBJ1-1	CAISESGFEAFF	TGTGCCATCAGTGAGTCGGGGTTTGAAGCTTTCTTT
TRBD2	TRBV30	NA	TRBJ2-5	CALETSGTGETQYF	TGTGCCTTAGAGACTAGCGGGACGGGGGAGACCCAGTACTTC
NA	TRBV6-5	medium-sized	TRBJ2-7	CASSRLGRYEQYF	TGTGCCAGCAGTCGACTGGGTCGGTACGAGCAGTACTTC
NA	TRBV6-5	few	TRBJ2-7	CASSYQDSESYEQYF	TGTGCCAGCAGTTACCAGGACAGCGAATCCTACGAGCAGTACTTC
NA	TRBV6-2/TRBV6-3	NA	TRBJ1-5	CASRTPLGDPYSNQPQHF	TGTGCCAGCAGGACCCCCTTAGGAGATCCGTATAGCAATCAGCCCCAGCATTTT
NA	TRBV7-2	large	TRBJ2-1	CASSSDLSEQFF	TGTGCCAGCAGCTCCGACCTTTCTGAGCAGTTCTTC
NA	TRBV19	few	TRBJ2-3	CASSILDTRTDTQYF	TGTGCCAGTAGTATCCTCGACACTCGCACAGATACGCAGTATTTT
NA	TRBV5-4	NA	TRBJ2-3	CASSTTSTDTQYF	TGTGCCAGCAGCACAACTAGCACAGATACGCAGTATTTT
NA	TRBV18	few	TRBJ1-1	CASSESMNTEAFF	TGTGCCAGCTCAGAAAGTATGAACACTGAAGCTTTCTTT
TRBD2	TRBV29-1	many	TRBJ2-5	CSVREGSSGTQYF	TGCAGCGTCCGTGAGGGGTCTAGCGGGACCCAGTACTTC
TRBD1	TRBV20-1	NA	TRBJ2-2	CSARKQGAYTGELFF	TGCAGTGCTAGAAAACAGGGGGCTTACACCGGGGAGCTGTTTTTT
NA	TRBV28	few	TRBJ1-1	CASSFVAPVIGAFF	TGTGCCAGCAGTTTCGTCGCCCCGGTAATAGGAGCTTTCTTT
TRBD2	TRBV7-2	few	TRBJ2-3	CASSLSGRTDTQYF	TGTGCCAGCTCACTTAGCGGGAGGACAGATACGCAGTATTTT
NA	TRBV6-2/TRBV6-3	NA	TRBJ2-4	CASSSVGSSVIQYF	TGTGCCAGCAGCTCCGTCGGGTCCTCGGTCATTCAGTACTTC
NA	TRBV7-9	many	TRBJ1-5	CASSPQAEGPQHF	TGTGCCAGCAGTCCACAGGCTGAGGGACCCCAGCATTTT
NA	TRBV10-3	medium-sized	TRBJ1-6	CATCRGTPNNSPLHF	TGTGCCACTTGCCGTGGGACACCAAATAATTCACCCCTCCACTTT
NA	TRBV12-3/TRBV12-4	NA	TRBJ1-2	CASSLRGAGSYGYTF	TGTGCCAGCAGTTTACGGGGGGCAGGGAGCTATGGCTACACCTTC
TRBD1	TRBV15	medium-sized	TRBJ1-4	CATSRNRGREKLFF	TGTGCCACCAGCAGGAACAGGGGTAGAGAAAAACTGTTTTTT
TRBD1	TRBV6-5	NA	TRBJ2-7	CASSYSRTGGSYEQYF	TGTGCCAGCAGTTACTCCAGGACAGGGGGCAGCTACGAGCAGTACTTC
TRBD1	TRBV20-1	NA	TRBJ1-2	CSIRDRDSNYGYTF	TGCAGTATCCGGGACAGGGACTCGAACTATGGCTACACCTTC
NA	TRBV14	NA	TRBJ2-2	CASSQKRGGTGELFF	TGTGCCAGCAGCCAGAAGAGAGGGGGCACCGGGGAGCTGTTTTTT
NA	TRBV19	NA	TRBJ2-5	CASSIRKTGFGETQYF	TGTGCCAGTAGTATCCGAAAAACAGGATTCGGAGAGACCCAGTACTTC
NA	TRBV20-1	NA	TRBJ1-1	CSARVEGANTEAFF	TGCAGTGCTAGAGTTGAGGGAGCGAACACTGAAGCTTTCTTT
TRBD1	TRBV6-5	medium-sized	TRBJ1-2	CASSASGTGVSGYTF	TGTGCCAGCAGTGCATCCGGGACAGGGGTCTCTGGCTACACCTTC
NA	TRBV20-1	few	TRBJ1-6	CSARPRGQGYWYSPLHF	TGCAGTGCTAGACCCCGAGGGCAGGGTTATTGGTATTCACCCCTCCACTTT
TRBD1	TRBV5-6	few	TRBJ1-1	CASSPKTGAAFF	TGTGCCAGCAGCCCGAAGACAGGGGCAGCTTTCTTT
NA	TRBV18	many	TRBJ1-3	CASSGTGILNTIYF	TGTGCCAGCTCCGGCACAGGGATTCTCAACACCATATATTTT
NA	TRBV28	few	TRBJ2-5	CASSQPGAVQETQYF	TGTGCCAGCAGTCAACCCGGGGCGGTACAAGAGACCCAGTACTTC
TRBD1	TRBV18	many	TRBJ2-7	CASSPPGQGSYEQYF	TGTGCCAGCTCACCACCGGGACAGGGGTCCTACGAGCAGTACTTC
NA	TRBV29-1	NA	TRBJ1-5	CSVGTVNQPQHF	TGCAGCGTTGGGACAGTGAATCAGCCCCAGCATTTT
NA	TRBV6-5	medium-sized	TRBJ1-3	CASSFGGKGNTIYF	TGTGCCAGCAGTTTCGGAGGGAAAGGAAACACCATATATTTT